This T cell receptor beta chain appears in the sequencing data of a study of blood T cell repertoires in COVID-19. As for the study in general: The cDNA or gDNA used as material had been derived from T cells, B-cell-depleted T cells, or PBMCs.

Sequenced by immunoSEQ multiplex PCR; TCRdb stores in-frame clones only, minus some. Among over 130,000 clones listed, about 87% were seen once. CDR1 is SNHLY, CDR2 FYNNEI, per germline. The CDR3 length is 16 residues. The V and J ends lost 6 bases and 8 bases respectively, with 23 bases between them. The V and J genes are TRBV2 and TRBJ1-3; tentatively, D is TRBD1 (6 bases). Input material: peripheral blood. This TCR was recovered from a human donor in a cohort sampled during active COVID-19. The CDR3 DNA follows: TGTGCCAGCAGGTCCCCCACCCGACAGGCGGCGGACACCATATATTTT. Its translation: CASRSPTRQAADTIYF.